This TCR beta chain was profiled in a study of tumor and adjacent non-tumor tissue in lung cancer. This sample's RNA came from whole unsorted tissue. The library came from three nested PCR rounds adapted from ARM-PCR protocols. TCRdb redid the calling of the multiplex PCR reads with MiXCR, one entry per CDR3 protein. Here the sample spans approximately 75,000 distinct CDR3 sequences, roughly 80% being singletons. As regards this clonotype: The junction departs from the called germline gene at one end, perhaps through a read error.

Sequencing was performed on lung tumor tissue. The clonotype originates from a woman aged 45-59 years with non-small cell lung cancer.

The DNA for the CDR3 is TGTGCCATCAGTGAGTTCATCACCCCGGGACTAGCCAGCTCCTACAAAGAGCAGTTCTTC. It yields the protein CAISEFITPGLASSYKEQFF. J is TRBJ2-1 and V is TRBV10-3; 9 positions agree with TRBD2. The germline gives CDR1 ENHRY, CDR2 SYGVKD. This CDR3 region has 20 residues.